The entry that follows covers one TCR beta chain sequence. Germline-derived CDR1 and CDR2 are SGHNT and YYREEE (reference sequence). There are 15 residues in the CDR3. The ends were cut back, 1 base at V and 1 base at J, with 9 bases in the middle. This record belongs to a study of blood T cell repertoires in COVID-19. Original data processing: How many nucleated cells were present was estimated from reference gene primer amplification. Repertoires were generated with immunoSEQ multiplex PCR, while TCRdb's copy carries only in-frame clones and drops some. V, J and clone size reflect that table, while D and trimming were determined from the DNA. The top ten hold approximately 12% of the sample, which has about 130,000 clones, roughly 80% seen once.

Sample: peripheral blood. This TCR was sampled from a young woman who had recovered from COVID-19. The chain couples TRBV5-4 to TRBJ2-4, with a possible D match to TRBD1 (6 bases). The CDR3 here is CASSLMGAAKNIQYF. The CDR3 region has the DNA TGTGCCAGCAGCTTGATGGGGGCCGCCAAAAACATTCAGTACTTC.